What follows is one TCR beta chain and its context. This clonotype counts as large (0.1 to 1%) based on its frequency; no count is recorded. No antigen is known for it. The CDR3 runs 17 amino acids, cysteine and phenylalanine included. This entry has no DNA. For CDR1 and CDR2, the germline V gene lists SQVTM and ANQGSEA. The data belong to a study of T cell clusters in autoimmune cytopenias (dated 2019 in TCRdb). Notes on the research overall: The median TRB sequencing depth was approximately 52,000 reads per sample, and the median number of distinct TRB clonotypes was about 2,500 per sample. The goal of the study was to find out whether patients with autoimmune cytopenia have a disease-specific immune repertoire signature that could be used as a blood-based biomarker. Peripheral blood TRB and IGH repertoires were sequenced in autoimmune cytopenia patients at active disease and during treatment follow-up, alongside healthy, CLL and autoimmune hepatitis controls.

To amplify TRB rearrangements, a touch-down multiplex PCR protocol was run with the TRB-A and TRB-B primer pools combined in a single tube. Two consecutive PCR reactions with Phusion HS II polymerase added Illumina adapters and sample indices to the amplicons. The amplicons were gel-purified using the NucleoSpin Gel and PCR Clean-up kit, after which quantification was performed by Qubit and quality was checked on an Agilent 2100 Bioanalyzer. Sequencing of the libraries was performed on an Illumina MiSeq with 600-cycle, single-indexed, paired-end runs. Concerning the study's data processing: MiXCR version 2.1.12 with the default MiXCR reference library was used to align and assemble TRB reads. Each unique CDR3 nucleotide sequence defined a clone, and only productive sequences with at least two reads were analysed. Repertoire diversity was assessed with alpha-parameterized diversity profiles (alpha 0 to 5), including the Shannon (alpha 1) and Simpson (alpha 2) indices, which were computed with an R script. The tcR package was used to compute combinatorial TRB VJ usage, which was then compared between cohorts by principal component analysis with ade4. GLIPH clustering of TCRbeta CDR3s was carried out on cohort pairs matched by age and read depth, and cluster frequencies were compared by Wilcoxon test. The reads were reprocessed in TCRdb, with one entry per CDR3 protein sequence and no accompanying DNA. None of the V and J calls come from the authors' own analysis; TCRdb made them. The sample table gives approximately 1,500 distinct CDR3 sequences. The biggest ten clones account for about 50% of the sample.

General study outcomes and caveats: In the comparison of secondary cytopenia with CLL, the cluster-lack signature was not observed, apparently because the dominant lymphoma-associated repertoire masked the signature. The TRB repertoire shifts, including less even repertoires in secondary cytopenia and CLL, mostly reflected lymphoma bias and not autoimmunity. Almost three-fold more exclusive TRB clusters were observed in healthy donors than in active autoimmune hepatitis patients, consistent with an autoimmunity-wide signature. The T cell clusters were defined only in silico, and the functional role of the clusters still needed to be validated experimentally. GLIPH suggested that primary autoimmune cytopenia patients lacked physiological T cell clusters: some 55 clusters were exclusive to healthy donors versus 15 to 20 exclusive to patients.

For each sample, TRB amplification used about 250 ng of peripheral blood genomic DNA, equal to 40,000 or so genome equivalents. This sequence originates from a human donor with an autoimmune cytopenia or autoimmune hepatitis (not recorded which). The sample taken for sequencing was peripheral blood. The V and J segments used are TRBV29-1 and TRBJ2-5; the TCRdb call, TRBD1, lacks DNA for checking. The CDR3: CSVEVGYRDSSQETQYF.